This T cell receptor (beta chain) stems from a study of blood T cells in healthy people across ages. This clonotype occurred many times. The second PCR ran 7 to 11 cycles with a sample-barcoded 5' primer and J-beta primers. TCRdb reprocessed the 5' RACE reads via MiXCR and lists one record per CDR3 protein. The sample includes 1.4 million to 1.5 million distinct CDR3 sequences, around two fifths seen only once; the top ten take around 8%. Germline CDR1 reads SGHRS; CDR2 reads YFSETQ. V shed 0 bases and J shed 0 bases, with 3 bases lying between them. The CDR3 contains 14 residues. The chain recombines TRBV5-1 with TRBJ1-4; D ambiguous. The TCR originated in a woman aged 18 to 35 in good health. Sequenced: blood. The CDR3 DNA reads as TGCGCCAGCAGCTTGGGATCAACTAATGAAAAACTGTTTTTT. It is translated as CASSLGSTNEKLFF.